This entry lists 21 T cell receptor beta chains sequenced from one sample in a study of cytomegalovirus exposure and HLA in healthy donors. The PCR used 60 Vbeta and 13 Jbeta primers. Generated by immunoSEQ multiplex PCR, the TCRdb table keeps only in-frame clones and is missing some. Among about 120,000 clones, 70% to 80% were seen once, and the ten largest hold roughly 3%. Sample: PBMCs. Every receptor here comes from a female donor in good health and CMV-seronegative.

This chain joins TRBV5-8 and TRBJ1-2, with D perhaps matching TRBD1 (6 bases). This CDR3 is built from 17 residues. Per germline, CDR1 SGHTS and CDR2 YDEGEE. The germline V and J ends were trimmed by 0 bases and 2 bases, with 17 bases remaining between them. The CDR3 loop is CASSLGPLSQGNYGYTF. The CDR3 DNA is TGTGCCAGCAGCTTGGGGCCCCTCTCACAGGGAAACTATGGCTACACCTTC.

The genes are TRBV5-4 and TRBJ1-2; the match to TRBD1 covers 9 bases. With V trimmed by 4 bases and J by 6 bases, 7 bases remained unmatched. This CDR3 is built from 14 residues. CDR1 and CDR2 (germline): SGHNT, YYREEE (reference sequence). The CDR3, as DNA: TGTGCCAGCAGCATCGACAGGGGGGTGAATGGCTACACCTTC. Residues: CASSIDRGVNGYTF.

This clone was found once. The chain employs TRBV6-1 and TRBJ2-5; 8 positions agree with TRBD2. The trim removed 6 bases at V and 1 base at J, leaving 7 bases unmatched. Germline V gene data show CDR1 as MNHNS and CDR2 as SASEGT. CDR3 size: 15 residues. The CDR3 here is CASSPMTSVQETQYF. The CDR3 region has the DNA TGTGCCAGCAGCCCTATGACTAGCGTCCAAGAGACCCAGTACTTC.

V usage is TRBV7-6 and J usage is TRBJ2-5; 8 nucleotides match TRBD1. CDR3 length: 16 residues. Per germline, CDR1 SGHVS and CDR2 FNYEAQ. V lost 7 bases and J lost 5; bases outside the gene matches: 15. The CDR3 sequence: CASNQGGQGARETQYF. DNA for the CDR3: TGTGCCAGCAACCAAGGGGGGCAGGGGGCGCGCGAGACCCAGTACTTC.

This clone was found a few times. This chain connects TRBV28 to TRBJ1-4; D possibly corresponds to TRBD1 (5 bases). Germline-derived CDR1 and CDR2 are MDHEN and SYDVKM. Trimming stripped 6 bases from V and 8 bases from J, with 19 bases between. CDR3 length: 15 amino acids. The CDR3 loop is CASSGRGSAGEKLFF. CDR3 DNA sequence: TGTGCCAGCAGCGGAAGGGGATCTGCGGGAGAAAAACTGTTTTTT.

V gene TRBV4-2 combines with J gene TRBJ1-5; a possible D gene is TRBD1 (6 bases). CDR1 and CDR2 (germline): LGHNA, YNFKEQ. The CDR3 has 16 residues. Between the trimmed V and J ends, which lost 0 bases and 4 bases, there was a span of 13 bases. The CDR3 DNA follows: TGTGCCAGCAGCCAAGATGGGGACACCACTAATCAGCCCCAGCATTTT. Protein product: CASSQDGDTTNQPQHF.

The rearrangement links TRBV12-2 to TRBJ2-3; the table's D call, TRBD2, has no DNA check behind it. TRBV12-2 is classified as a pseudogene. The CDR3 has 17 residues. In DNA, the CDR3 is TGTGCAAGTCGCTTACCCGTAGGGGGCGGCGGGGGGATTACGCAGTATTTT. It encodes CASRLPVGGGGGITQYF.

This clone was detected once. V is TRBV7-6 and J is TRBJ1-2; TRBD1 might be the D (6 bases). The V gene lost 5 bases and the J gene lost 4 bases, with 11 bases spanning the gap. Per germline, CDR1 SGHVS and CDR2 FNYEAQ. The CDR3 contains 13 residues. The CDR3 here is CASSPGAGYGYTF. The CDR3 DNA follows: TGTGCCAGCAGCCCAGGGGCGGGCTATGGCTACACCTTC.

The gene calls are TRBV30 and TRBJ1-5; D is perhaps TRBD1 (6 bases). Deletions cut 6 bases from V and 9 bases from J, with 18 bases between. Germline CDR1 reads GTSNPN; CDR2 reads SVGIG (reference sequence). The CDR3 consists of 13 residues. DNA of the CDR3: TGTGCCTGTACCACAGGGTCGTCCGGGCCCCAGCATTTT. Translating it yields CACTTGSSGPQHF.

V is TRBV6-6 and J is TRBJ1-5; D is perhaps TRBD1 (6 bases). Germline lookup yields CDR1 MNHNY and CDR2 SVGAGI (reference sequence). There are 14 residues in the CDR3. The V end was cut by 7 bases, the J end by 7 bases, with 17 bases between. CDR3 coding DNA: TGTGCCAGCACCTTACCAGGCAGGGGCCAGCCCCAGCATTTT. This sequence encodes CASTLPGRGQPQHF.

This clone has more than one count but fewer than ten. V is TRBV9 and J is TRBJ2-3, with a possible D match to TRBD2 (5 bases). CDR3 size: 15 residues. The germline V gene encodes CDR1 SGDLS and CDR2 YYNGEE. Trimming left V 2 bases short and J 0 bases short, with 10 bases between. CDR3 in amino acids: CASSVQRTSTDTQYF. CDR3 nucleotides: TGTGCCAGCAGCGTCCAGCGGACTAGCACAGATACGCAGTATTTT. Complete variable domain (other parts from reference TRBV9 and TRBJ2-3): DSGVTQTPKHLITATGQRVTLRCSPRSGDLSVYWYQQSLDQGLQFLIQYYNGEERAKGNILERFSAQQFPDLHSELNLSSLELGDSALYFCASSVQRTSTDTQYFGPGTRLTVL.

The chain carries TRBV11-2 and TRBJ2-4; 9 bases agree with TRBD2. With 2 bases clipped from V and 9 bases from J, the junction kept 14 bases outside the gene matches. Per the germline V gene, CDR1 is SGHAT and CDR2 is FQNNGV. This CDR3 region has 17 residues. CDR3 in DNA: TGTGCCAGCAGCTTAAGAGCGGGGGGTGGTCAGGAAAGCATTCAGTACTTC. Translated: CASSLRAGGGQESIQYF.

J is TRBJ2-6 and V is TRBV13; 7 bases agree with TRBD1. V shed 5 bases, J shed 3 bases, and the junction held 13 bases outside the gene matches. Looked up from germline, CDR1 is PRHDT and CDR2 is FYEKMQ (reference sequence). The CDR3 loop spans 18 amino acids. The CDR3 bases are TGTGCCAGCAGCACGCGACTCGACAGGGCTGGTGGGGCCAACGTCCTGACTTTC. Its translation: CASSTRLDRAGGANVLTF. The complete variable domain, with remaining parts taken from reference TRBV13 and TRBJ2-6, reads AAGVIQSPRHLIKEKRETATLKCYPIPRHDTVYWYQQGPGQDPQFLISFYEKMQSDKGSIPDRFSAQQFSDYHSELNMSSLELGDSALYFCASSTRLDRAGGANVLTFGAGSRLTVL.

This clone showed up just once. The rearrangement links TRBV7-9 to TRBJ2-1, with 10 bases identical to TRBD2. The V and J ends lost 4 bases and 0 bases, in that order; junction bases with no gene match: 12. Germline V gene data show CDR1 as SEHNR and CDR2 as FQNEAQ (reference sequence). The CDR3 consists of 19 residues. The CDR3 bases are TGTGCCAGCAGCTCGGCCTTAGCGGGGGGCCTTAGCTCCTACAATGAGCAGTTCTTC. Residues: CASSSALAGGLSSYNEQFF.

V and J are TRBV18 and TRBJ1-2, with D tentatively TRBD1 (5 bases). This CDR3 contains 16 residues. The V end was cut by 5 bases, the J end by 3 bases, with 19 bases between. Germline values: CDR1 KGHSH, CDR2 LQKENI. The CDR3 protein is CASSASTGARDYGYTF. The CDR3 DNA follows: TGTGCCAGCTCAGCTTCAACAGGTGCAAGGGACTATGGCTACACCTTC. Full variable domain (outside the CDR3, taken from reference TRBV18 and TRBJ1-2): NAGVMQNPRHLVRRRGQEARLRCSPMKGHSHVYWYRQLPEEGLKFMVYLQKENIIDESGMPKERFSAEFPKEGPSILRIQQVVRGDSAAYFCASSASTGARDYGYTFGSGTRLTVV.

The chain is built from TRBV7-5 and TRBJ1-6; TRBD1 is taken as the D call from the table, unchecked against the DNA. TRBV7-5 is assigned pseudogene status. CDR3 length equals 14 residues. Here the CDR3 reads CVRSLPRDNSPLHF. The CDR3 coding sequence is TGTGTCAGAAGCTTACCCAGGGATAATTCACCCCTCCACTTT.

The chain recombines TRBV19 with TRBJ1-2, with no clear D. From germline, CDR1 is LNHDA and CDR2 SQIVND (reference sequence). The ends were cut back, 7 bases at V and 3 bases at J, with 9 bases in the middle. This CDR3 has 12 amino acids. The DNA for the CDR3 is TGTGCCAGTAAGGGCGGGTACTATGGCTACACCTTC. Its translation: CASKGGYYGYTF.

This clone was seen only once. The rearrangement joins TRBV6-5 to TRBJ2-1; TRBD1 matches 7 bases. V lost 6 bases, J lost 7 bases, and 9 bases stayed unmatched. The CDR3 covers 14 residues. The germline CDR1 and CDR2 sequences are MNHEY and SVGAGI. CDR3 loop: CASRRPGQTNEQFF. CDR3 DNA: TGTGCCAGCAGGCGACCGGGACAGACGAATGAGCAGTTCTTC.

The chain carries TRBV6-5 and TRBJ2-7; TRBD1 matches 10 bases. V lost 6 bases, J lost 6 bases, and 5 bases stayed unmatched. The CDR3 has 13 amino acids. The germline gives CDR1 MNHEY, CDR2 SVGAGI. The CDR3 reads CASSSGTGVEQYF. The CDR3 region has the DNA TGTGCCAGCAGCAGCGGGACAGGGGTCGAGCAGTACTTC.

The chain is built from TRBV9 and TRBJ1-4; D remains ambiguous. The V and J ends lost 7 bases and 5 bases respectively, with 6 bases between them. This CDR3 spans 11 amino acids. Per the germline V gene, CDR1 is SGDLS and CDR2 is YYNGEE. In DNA, the CDR3 is TGTGCCAGCGGCTCAAATGAAAAACTGTTTTTT. As protein: CASGSNEKLFF.

The chain combines TRBV7-9 with TRBJ2-3; no definite D call. V was shortened by 3 bases and J by 3 bases, with 13 bases between the two germline ends. This CDR3 has 15 amino acids. Germline V CDR1 and CDR2: SEHNR, FQNEAQ (reference sequence). CDR3 nucleotide sequence: TGTGCCAGCAGCTTCTTCCAGGCCGTAACAGATACGCAGTATTTT. Its translation: CASSFFQAVTDTQYF.